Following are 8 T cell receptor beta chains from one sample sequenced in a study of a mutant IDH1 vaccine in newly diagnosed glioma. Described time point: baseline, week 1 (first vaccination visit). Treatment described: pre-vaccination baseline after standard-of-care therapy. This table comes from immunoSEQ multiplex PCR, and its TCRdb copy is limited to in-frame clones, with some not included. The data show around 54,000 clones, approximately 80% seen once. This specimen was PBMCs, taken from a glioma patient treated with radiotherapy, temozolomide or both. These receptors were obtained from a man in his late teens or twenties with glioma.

DNA of the CDR3: TGTGCCAGCAGTTACCCCCCCGGCCAGGGGAACACTGAAGCTTTCTTT. This translates into CASSYPPGQGNTEAFF. The gene calls are TRBV6-5 and TRBJ1-1; D might be TRBD1 (5 bases). Germline CDR1 MNHEY, CDR2 SVGAGI. The CDR3 contains 16 residues. V was cut by 2 bases and J by 1 base, with 14 bases left in between.

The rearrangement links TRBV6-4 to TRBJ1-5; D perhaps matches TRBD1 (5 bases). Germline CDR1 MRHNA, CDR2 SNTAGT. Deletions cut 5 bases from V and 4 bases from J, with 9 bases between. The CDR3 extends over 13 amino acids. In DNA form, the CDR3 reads TGTGCCAGCAGTCGACAGTTGAATCAGCCCCAGCATTTT. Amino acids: CASSRQLNQPQHF.

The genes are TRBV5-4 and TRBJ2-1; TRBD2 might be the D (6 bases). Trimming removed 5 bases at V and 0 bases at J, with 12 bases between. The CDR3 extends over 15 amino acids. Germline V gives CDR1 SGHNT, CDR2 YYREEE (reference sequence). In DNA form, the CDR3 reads TGTGCCAGCAGTCGTAGCGGAAGCTCCTACAATGAGCAGTTCTTC. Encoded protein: CASSRSGSSYNEQFF.

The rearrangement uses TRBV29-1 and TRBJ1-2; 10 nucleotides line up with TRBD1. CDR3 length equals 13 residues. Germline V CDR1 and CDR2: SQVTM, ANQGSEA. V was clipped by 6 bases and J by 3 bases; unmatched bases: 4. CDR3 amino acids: CSVRQGADYGYTF. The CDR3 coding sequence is TGCAGCGTCCGACAGGGGGCTGACTATGGCTACACCTTC.

CDR3 amino acids: CASSIGQETEAFF. DNA for the CDR3: TGTGCCAGCAGCATCGGACAGGAGACTGAAGCTTTCTTT. The chain combines TRBV12-1 with TRBJ1-1; the table names TRBD1, a call not compared with the DNA. TRBV12-1 is described as a pseudogene. The CDR3 length is 13 residues.

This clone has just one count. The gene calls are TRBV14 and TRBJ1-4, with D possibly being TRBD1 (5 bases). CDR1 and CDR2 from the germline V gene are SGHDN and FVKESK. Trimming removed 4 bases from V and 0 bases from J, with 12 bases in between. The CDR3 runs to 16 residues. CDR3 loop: CASSRDQGATNEKLFF. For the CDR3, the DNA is TGTGCCAGCAGCCGGGATCAGGGTGCAACTAATGAAAAACTGTTTTTT.

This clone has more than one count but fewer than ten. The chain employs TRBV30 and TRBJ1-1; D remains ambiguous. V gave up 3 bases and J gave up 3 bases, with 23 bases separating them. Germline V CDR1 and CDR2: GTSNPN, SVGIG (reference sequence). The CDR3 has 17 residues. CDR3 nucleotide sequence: TGTGCCTGGAGCAATCCTGGGTACACGGATTTGTACACTGAAGCTTTCTTT. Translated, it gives CAWSNPGYTDLYTEAFF.

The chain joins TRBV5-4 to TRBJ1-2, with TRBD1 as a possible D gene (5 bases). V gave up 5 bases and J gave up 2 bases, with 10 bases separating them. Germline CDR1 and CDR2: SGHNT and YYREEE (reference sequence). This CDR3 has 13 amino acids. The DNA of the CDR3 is TGTGCCAGCAGTCCAGGGCGAAACTATGGCTACACCTTC. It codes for CASSPGRNYGYTF.